Listed below are T cell receptor beta chains from one sample, sequenced in a study of cytomegalovirus exposure and HLA in healthy donors. Profiled with immunoSEQ multiplex PCR; TCRdb holds only in-frame clones, not every one. The sample table includes around 100,000 clones. Input material: PBMCs. All receptors come from a man aged 45-65 years in good health and CMV-seronegative. The CDR3 runs from the conserved cysteine through the conserved F or W. The D gene is left open where the match is weak.

DNA	CDR3	D	V	J	length
TGTGCCAGCAGCTTATTTGCTGGATTAGCGGGAGTGTACAATGAGCAGTTCTTC	CASSLFAGLAGVYNEQFF	TRBD2	TRBV11-2	TRBJ2-1	18
TGCGCCAGCAGCCAAGGCCCAACCTACGAGCAGTACTTC	CASSQGPTYEQYF	.	TRBV4-1	TRBJ2-7	13
TGTGCCAGCAGTGGCAGGGGGCCGGGGTATGGCTACACCTTC	CASSGRGPGYGYTF	TRBD1	TRBV6-5	TRBJ1-2	14
TGTGCCAGCAGCTTGTTCTTAGTTCCTAATTCACCCCTCCACTTT	CASSLFLVPNSPLHF	.	TRBV5-5	TRBJ1-6	15
TGCCTAACCGACAGAATGAACACTGAAGCTTTCTTT	CLTDRMNTEAFF	.	TRBV29-1	TRBJ1-1	12
TGTGCCTGGAGATGGGGCGGGGTGAACACCGGGGAGCTGTTTTTT	CAWRWGGVNTGELFF	.	TRBV30	TRBJ2-2	15
TGTGCCAGCACCCTCGGAGATGAAGCTTTCTTT	CASTLGDEAFF	.	TRBV2	TRBJ1-1	11
TGCGCCAGCAGCCATTCTTTGACGGGGAACTATGGCTACACCTTC	CASSHSLTGNYGYTF	.	TRBV4-3	TRBJ1-2	15
TGTGCCAGCTCACCATGGGGGGGGACAGGAACTAACTATGGCTACACCTTC	CASSPWGGTGTNYGYTF	TRBD1	TRBV18	TRBJ1-2	17
TGTGCCAGCAGTGAAGAGAGCTCCAATCAGCCCCAGCATTTT	CASSEESSNQPQHF	.	TRBV6-1	TRBJ1-5	14
TGCGCCAGCAGCCATGACAGGAACTATGGCTACACCTTC	CASSHDRNYGYTF	.	TRBV4-1	TRBJ1-2	13
TGTGCCAGTAGTATATCAAGTTCAACTAGCACAGATACGCAGTATTTT	CASSISSSTSTDTQYF	.	TRBV19	TRBJ2-3	16
TGTGCCAGCAGCCTAGCGGGAAGCTCCTACGAGCAGTACTTC	CASSLAGSSYEQYF	TRBD2	TRBV11-3	TRBJ2-7	14
TGCAGCGTTCTTAAGGACAGACAATTGAGCGAGCAGTACTTC	CSVLKDRQLSEQYF	.	TRBV29-1	TRBJ2-7	14
TGTGCCACCAGCAGAGGAGGACTAGCGGTCTCTAGCACAGATACGCAGTATTTT	CATSRGGLAVSSTDTQYF	TRBD2	TRBV15	TRBJ2-3	18
TGTGCCAGCAGCCTGGGACAGGGGGCCTACGAGCAGTACTTC	CASSLGQGAYEQYF	TRBD1	TRBV7-8	TRBJ2-7	14
TGTGCCACCAGCAAAATACGGGATACTGCGCATGGCTACACCTTC	CATSKIRDTAHGYTF	.	TRBV15	TRBJ1-2	15
TGTGCCAGCAGCTTAGTGGGACATTCGGCTTTCTTT	CASSLVGHSAFF	.	TRBV7-2	TRBJ1-1	12
TGTGCCAGCAGCTTGGCCAAAACAGGGAAAGGGGAGCTGTTTTTT	CASSLAKTGKGELFF	.	TRBV5-4	TRBJ2-2	15
TGCAGCGCCGGGCAGGGGATCTACGAGCAGTACTTC	CSAGQGIYEQYF	.	TRBV29-1	TRBJ2-7	12
TGTGCCAGCAGCTTAGTACCCCTGGAGGGGGAGGGGGGCTATGAGCAGTTCTTC	CASSLVPLEGEGGYEQFF	.	TRBV11-3	TRBJ2-1	18
TGTGCCAGTAGTAGGGATCCTAGCGGGGTAAACACCGGGGAGCTGTTTTTT	CASSRDPSGVNTGELFF	TRBD2	TRBV19	TRBJ2-2	17
TGTGCCAGCAGTCCCCTTGAGGGAGGCTATGGCTACACCTTC	CASSPLEGGYGYTF	.	TRBV2	TRBJ1-2	14
TGTGCCAGCAGCTTAGAAGGCAGGGGGGACACTGAAGCTTTCTTT	CASSLEGRGDTEAFF	TRBD1	TRBV11-2	TRBJ1-1	15
TGTGCCAGCTCACCACCGGGACAGTTGAACACTGAAGCTTTCTTT	CASSPPGQLNTEAFF	TRBD1	TRBV18	TRBJ1-1	15
TGTGCCAGCACCCGGGACAGGGTTACCGGGGAGCTGTTTTTT	CASTRDRVTGELFF	TRBD1	TRBV19	TRBJ2-2	14
TGTGCCAGCAGCCCCTATCAACAGGGTGGTGGAGCTTTCTTT	CASSPYQQGGGAFF	.	TRBV7-2	TRBJ1-1	14
TGTGCCAGCTCCCCTAACAGGGAGAATGAGCAGTTCTTC	CASSPNRENEQFF	.	TRBV18	TRBJ2-1	13
TGCGCCAGCAGCCCTGTAGCGGGAGTGGGCGGGGAGCTGTTTTTT	CASSPVAGVGGELFF	TRBD2	TRBV4-3	TRBJ2-2	15
TGTGCCAGCAGCCCAGACAGGGAGGCTGAGCAGTTCTTC	CASSPDREAEQFF	.	TRBV7-2	TRBJ2-1	13
TGCGCCAGCAGCCCTCGGGACAGAGCCCTCACTGAAGCTTTCTTT	CASSPRDRALTEAFF	TRBD1	TRBV4-1	TRBJ1-1	15
TGTGCCAGCAGCTACAGGGGGCATGGCTACACCTTC	CASSYRGHGYTF	TRBD1	TRBV5-8	TRBJ1-2	12
TGTGCCAGTAGCGACAGGGGTTGGACTTACGAGCAGTACTTC	CASSDRGWTYEQYF	TRBD1	TRBV19	TRBJ2-7	14
TGTGCCAGCAGCTATGGACAGCGATACTACGAGCAGTACTTC	CASSYGQRYYEQYF	.	TRBV11-3	TRBJ2-7	14
TGTGCCAGCAGCGTTTCCGGGACAGGGGCATACGAGCAGTACTTC	CASSVSGTGAYEQYF	TRBD1	TRBV9	TRBJ2-7	15
TGTGCCAGCAGATCCCGGGAGGGTCTAGCGTCTGAGGAGCAGTACTTC	CASRSREGLASEEQYF	TRBD2	TRBV7-2	TRBJ2-7	16
TGTGCCAGCAGCCCGAACAGGGGAGAAGCTTTCTTT	CASSPNRGEAFF	TRBD1	TRBV7-6	TRBJ1-1	12
TGTGCCATCAGTGCTCAGGGTATGAACACTGAAGCTTTCTTT	CAISAQGMNTEAFF	.	TRBV10-3	TRBJ1-1	14
TGCGCCAGCAGCTCTCGAACAGGGTTTAGCACAGATACGCAGTATTTT	CASSSRTGFSTDTQYF	.	TRBV4-3	TRBJ2-3	16
TGTGCCTGGAGTTTAGGACACACGTCCTACGAGCAGTACTTC	CAWSLGHTSYEQYF	.	TRBV30	TRBJ2-7	14
TGTGCCAGCAGTGATAGTGACAGGGATGGCAATCAGCCCCAGCATTTT	CASSDSDRDGNQPQHF	TRBD1	TRBV6-4	TRBJ1-5	16
TGTGCCAGCAGCTTAGAGGAGGGACCTAACTATGGCTACACCTTC	CASSLEEGPNYGYTF	.	TRBV7-2	TRBJ1-2	15
TGCAGTGCTACTTACTACAATGAGCAGTTCTTC	CSATYYNEQFF	.	TRBV20-1	TRBJ2-1	11
TGCGCCAGCAGCTTGGGCGACAGCTTGGGTGGCACAGATACGCAGTATTTT	CASSLGDSLGGTDTQYF	.	TRBV5-1	TRBJ2-3	17
TGTGCCAGCAGTTTAAAGGGGAGGGGGGCATACGAGCAGTACTTC	CASSLKGRGAYEQYF	.	TRBV6-5	TRBJ2-7	15
TGTGCCAGCAGCTCGTTGCAGGGGAACACTGAAGCTTTCTTT	CASSSLQGNTEAFF	.	TRBV11-1	TRBJ1-1	14
TGTGCCAGCAGCGTCAGCAGGGCCGCTTCTTCTGGGGCCAACGTCCTGACTTTC	CASSVSRAASSGANVLTF	.	TRBV9	TRBJ2-6	18
TGTGCCAGCCAGACGGGGGGGCAATATGGCTACACCTTC	CASQTGGQYGYTF	.	TRBV10-3	TRBJ1-2	13
TGTGCCATCAGTGAGAGGACTAGCGGGAGTGCCGGGGAGCTGTTTTTT	CAISERTSGSAGELFF	TRBD2	TRBV10-3	TRBJ2-2	16
TGCAGCGCCGAAGACAGGGTAAACCACAATGAGCAGTTCTTC	CSAEDRVNHNEQFF	TRBD1	TRBV29-1	TRBJ2-1	14
TGCGCCAGCAGCCCGAGGGGAGGAAACGAAAAACTGTTTTTT	CASSPRGGNEKLFF	.	TRBV5-1	TRBJ1-4	14
TGTGCCAGCAGCAAGGACAGGGACACTGAAGCTTTCTTT	CASSKDRDTEAFF	TRBD1	TRBV9	TRBJ1-1	13
TGTGCCAGTAGTTCGCGGACACCGAACACTGAAGCTTTCTTT	CASSSRTPNTEAFF	.	TRBV19	TRBJ1-1	14
TGTGCCAGCAGCACCCGGACAGGGGGCTACGAGCAGTACTTC	CASSTRTGGYEQYF	TRBD1	TRBV4-2	TRBJ2-7	14
TGCGCCAGCAGCTTGGCACCGGGCAGCGGGAACTACGAGCAGTACTTC	CASSLAPGSGNYEQYF	TRBD2	TRBV5-1	TRBJ2-7	16
TGTGCCAGCAGCCCCGGACTAGCGGGGGTGAAGGAGACCCAGTACTTC	CASSPGLAGVKETQYF	TRBD2	TRBV5-4	TRBJ2-5	16
TGTGCCAGCAGCCCCTCACGCGGAGCGGGAGGGCTGGAGCAGTACTTC	CASSPSRGAGGLEQYF	TRBD2	TRBV7-2	TRBJ2-7	16
TGTGCCAGCTCACTTACCGGGACAGGGGGAGGAGAGACCCAGTACTTC	CASSLTGTGGGETQYF	TRBD1	TRBV18	TRBJ2-5	16
TGTGCCAGCAGCCAGGGACAGGGTTTTGAAAAACTGTTTTTT	CASSQGQGFEKLFF	TRBD1	TRBV5-6	TRBJ1-4	14